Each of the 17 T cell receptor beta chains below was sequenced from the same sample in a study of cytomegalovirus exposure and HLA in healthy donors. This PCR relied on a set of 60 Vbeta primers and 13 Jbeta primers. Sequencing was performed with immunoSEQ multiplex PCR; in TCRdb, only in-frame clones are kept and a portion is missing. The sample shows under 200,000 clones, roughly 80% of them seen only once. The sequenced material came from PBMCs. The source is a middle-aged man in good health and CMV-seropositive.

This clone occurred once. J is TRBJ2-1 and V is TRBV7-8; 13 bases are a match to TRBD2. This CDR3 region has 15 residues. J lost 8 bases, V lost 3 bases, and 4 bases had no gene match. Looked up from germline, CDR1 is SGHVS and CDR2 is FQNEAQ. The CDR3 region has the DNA TGTGCCAGCAGCTTCGGACTAGCGGGGGTGGATGAGCAGTTCTTC. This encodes CASSFGLAGVDEQFF.

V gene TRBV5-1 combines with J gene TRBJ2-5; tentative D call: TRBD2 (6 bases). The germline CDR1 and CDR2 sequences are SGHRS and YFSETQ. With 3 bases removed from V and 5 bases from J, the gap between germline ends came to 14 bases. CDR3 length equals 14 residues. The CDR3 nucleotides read TGCGCCAGCAGCTGGCGGGACTCCTTTGAGACCCAGTACTTC. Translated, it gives CASSWRDSFETQYF.

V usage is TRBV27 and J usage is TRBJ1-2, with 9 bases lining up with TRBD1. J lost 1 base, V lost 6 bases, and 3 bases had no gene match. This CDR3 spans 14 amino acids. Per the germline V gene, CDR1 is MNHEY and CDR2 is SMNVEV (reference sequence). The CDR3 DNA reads TGTGCCAGCAGCTGGACAGGGGATAACTATGGCTACACCTTC. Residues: CASSWTGDNYGYTF.

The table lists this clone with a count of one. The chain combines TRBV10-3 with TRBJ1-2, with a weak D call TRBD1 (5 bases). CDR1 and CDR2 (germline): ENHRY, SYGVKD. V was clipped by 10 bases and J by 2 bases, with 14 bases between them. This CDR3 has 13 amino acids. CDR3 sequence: CATLPGPNYGYTF. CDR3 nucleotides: TGTGCCACCTTGCCAGGGCCGAACTATGGCTACACCTTC.

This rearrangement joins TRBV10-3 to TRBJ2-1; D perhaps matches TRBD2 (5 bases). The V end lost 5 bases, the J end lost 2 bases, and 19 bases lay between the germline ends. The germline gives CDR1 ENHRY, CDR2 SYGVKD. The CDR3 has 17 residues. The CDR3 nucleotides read TGTGCCATCAGTTTCGGAGCGGACCGTAACACCTACAATGAGCAGTTCTTC. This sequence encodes CAISFGADRNTYNEQFF.

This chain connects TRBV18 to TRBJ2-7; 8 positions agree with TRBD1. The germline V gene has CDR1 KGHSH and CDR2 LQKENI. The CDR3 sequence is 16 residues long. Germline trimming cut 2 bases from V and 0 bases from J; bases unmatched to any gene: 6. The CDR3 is CASSPAGGRSSYEQYF. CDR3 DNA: TGTGCCAGCTCACCAGCAGGGGGCAGGAGCTCCTACGAGCAGTACTTC.

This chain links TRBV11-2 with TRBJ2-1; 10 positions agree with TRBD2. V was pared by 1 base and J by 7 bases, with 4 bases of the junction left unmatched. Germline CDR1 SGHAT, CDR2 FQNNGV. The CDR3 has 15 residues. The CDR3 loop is CASSLGTSGGNEQFF. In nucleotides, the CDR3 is TGTGCCAGCAGCTTAGGGACTAGCGGTGGGAATGAGCAGTTCTTC.

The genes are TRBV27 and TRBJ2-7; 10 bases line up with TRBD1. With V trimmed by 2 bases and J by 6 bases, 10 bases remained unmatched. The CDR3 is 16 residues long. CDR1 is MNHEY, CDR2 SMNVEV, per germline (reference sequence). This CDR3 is CASSLPLGQGIGEQYF. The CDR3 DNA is TGTGCCAGCAGTTTACCCCTGGGACAGGGGATTGGCGAGCAGTACTTC.

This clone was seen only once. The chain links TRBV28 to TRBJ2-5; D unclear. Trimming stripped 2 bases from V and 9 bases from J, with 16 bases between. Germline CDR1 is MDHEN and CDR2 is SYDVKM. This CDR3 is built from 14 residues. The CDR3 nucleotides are TGTGCCAGCAGTTTAGACTCCCCAGCCTACCCCCAGTACTTC. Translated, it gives CASSLDSPAYPQYF.

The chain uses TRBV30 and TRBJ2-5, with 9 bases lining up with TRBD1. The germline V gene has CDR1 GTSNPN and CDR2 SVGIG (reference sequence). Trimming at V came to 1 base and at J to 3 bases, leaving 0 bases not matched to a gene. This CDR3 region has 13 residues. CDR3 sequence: CAWSGTGEETQYF. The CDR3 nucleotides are TGTGCCTGGAGTGGGACAGGGGAAGAGACCCAGTACTTC.

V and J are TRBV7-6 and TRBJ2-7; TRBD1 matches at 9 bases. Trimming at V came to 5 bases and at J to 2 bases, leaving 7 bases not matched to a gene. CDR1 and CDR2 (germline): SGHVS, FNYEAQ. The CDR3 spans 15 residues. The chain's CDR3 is CASSRGQGPTYEQYF. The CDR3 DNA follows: TGTGCCAGCAGCCGAGGACAGGGGCCTACCTACGAGCAGTACTTC.

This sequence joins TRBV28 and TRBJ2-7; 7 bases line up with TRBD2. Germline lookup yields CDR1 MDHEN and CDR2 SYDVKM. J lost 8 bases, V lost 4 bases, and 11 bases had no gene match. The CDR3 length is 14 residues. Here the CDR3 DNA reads TGTGCCAGCAGTTCCCACGGGAGGAAGGGCAAGCAGTACTTC. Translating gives CASSSHGRKGKQYF.

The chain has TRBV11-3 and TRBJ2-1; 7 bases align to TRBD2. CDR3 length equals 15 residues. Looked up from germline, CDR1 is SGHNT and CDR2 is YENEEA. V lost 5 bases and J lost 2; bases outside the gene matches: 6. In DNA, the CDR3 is TGTGCCAGCAGCCCCCACGGGGGGACCTACAATGAGCAGTTCTTC. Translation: CASSPHGGTYNEQFF.

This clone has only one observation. Written as DNA, the CDR3 is TGTGCCAGTAGTATCCAACTAGCGGGAGCCTACAATGAGCAGTTCTTC. It is translated as CASSIQLAGAYNEQFF. The chain joins TRBV19 to TRBJ2-1; 11 bases are a match to TRBD2. Germline V gives CDR1 LNHDA, CDR2 SQIVND (reference sequence). V shed 3 bases and J 2 bases; nucleotides not matched to a gene: 3. The CDR3 extends over 16 amino acids.

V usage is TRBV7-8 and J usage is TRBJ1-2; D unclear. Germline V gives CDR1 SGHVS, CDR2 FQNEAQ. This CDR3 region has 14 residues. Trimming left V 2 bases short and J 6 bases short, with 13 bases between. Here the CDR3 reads CASSLRGVNDGYTF. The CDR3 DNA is TGTGCCAGCAGCTTACGCGGGGTCAATGATGGCTACACCTTC.

CDR3 in DNA: TGCGCCAGCGCTGGGACTAGCGGGAGAAATGAGCAGTTCTTC. Its translation: CASAGTSGRNEQFF. The genes are TRBV10-1 and TRBJ2-1; 14 bases map to TRBD2. With V trimmed by 8 bases and J by 7 bases, 4 bases remained unmatched. CDR1 and CDR2 from the germline V gene are WNHNN and SYGVQD (reference sequence). The CDR3 has 14 residues.

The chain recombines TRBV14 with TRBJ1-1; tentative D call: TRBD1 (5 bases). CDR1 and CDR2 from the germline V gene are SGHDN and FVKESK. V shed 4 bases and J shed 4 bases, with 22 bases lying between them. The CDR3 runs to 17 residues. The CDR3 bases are TGTGCCAGCAGCCTCTTCGGGATGAGGGACGGGGGCACTGAAGCTTTCTTT. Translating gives CASSLFGMRDGGTEAFF. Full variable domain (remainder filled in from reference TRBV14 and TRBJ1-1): EAGVTQFPSHSVIEKGQTVTLRCDPISGHDNLYWYRRVMGKEIKFLLHFVKESKQDESGMPNNRFLAERTGGTYSTLKVQPAELEDSGVYFCASSLFGMRDGGTEAFFGQGTRLTVV.